The 28 T cell receptor beta chains listed next were all sequenced from one sample in a study of blood T cell repertoires in COVID-19. Sequencing used immunoSEQ multiplex PCR; TCRdb keeps in-frame clones, though not all of them. The sample records around 80,000 clones, around three quarters being singletons. The sample consisted of peripheral blood. All receptors derive from a woman older than 75 with active or convalescent COVID-19.

The genes are TRBV5-1 and TRBJ1-3; 8 nucleotides line up with TRBD1. CDR1 and CDR2 (germline): SGHRS, YFSETQ. The CDR3 spans 16 residues. V shed 4 bases, J shed 2 bases, and the junction held 8 bases outside the gene matches. CDR3 region: CASSPTGQGPGNTIYF. The CDR3 DNA follows: TGCGCCAGCAGCCCTACCGGACAGGGCCCTGGAAACACCATATATTTT.

The rearrangement links TRBV24-1 to TRBJ1-4; 7 nucleotides line up with TRBD1. The CDR3 covers 16 residues. The germline gives CDR1 KGHDR, CDR2 SFDVKD. Trimming at V came to 2 bases and at J to 4 bases, leaving 6 bases not matched to a gene. The DNA of the CDR3 is TGTGCCACCAGTGATTCCGGTCAGGGGGATAATGAAAAACTGTTTTTT. Translated, it gives CATSDSGQGDNEKLFF.

Here the CDR3 reads CAWSVGTGEGEAFF. The CDR3 DNA is TGTGCCTGGAGTGTGGGGACAGGGGAGGGTGAAGCTTTCTTT. The chain carries TRBV30 and TRBJ1-1, with TRBD1 identical over 10 bases. CDR1 is GTSNPN, CDR2 SVGIG, per germline (reference sequence). V lost 0 bases, J lost 7 bases, and 5 bases stayed unmatched. The CDR3 extends over 14 amino acids.

This rearrangement joins TRBV28 to TRBJ2-3, with 7 bases lining up with TRBD1. V was pared by 6 bases and J by 4 bases, with 10 bases of the junction left unmatched. CDR3 length: 15 residues. Germline CDR1 reads MDHEN; CDR2 reads SYDVKM. The CDR3 DNA sequence: TGTGCCAGCAGGCCCGGGACAGTCGGCCCAGATACGCAGTATTTT. Encoded protein: CASRPGTVGPDTQYF.

Concerning this clone: The junction does not match germline at one end; this may be a read error. CDR3: CASSLARYNEQFF. The CDR3 DNA follows: TGTGCCAGCAGCCTAGCGAGATACAATGAGCAGTTCTTC. V usage is TRBV7-2 and J usage is TRBJ2-1, with D perhaps matching TRBD2 (6 bases). CDR3 size: 13 residues. Germline V gene sequence: CDR1 SGHTA, CDR2 FQGNSA.

V usage is TRBV7-9 and J usage is TRBJ1-1; a weak D match, TRBD1 (5 bases). Trimming shortened V by 6 bases and J by 0 bases, and 8 bases separated the two germline ends. Per germline, CDR1 SEHNR and CDR2 FQNEAQ (reference sequence). CDR3 size: 13 residues. The CDR3: CASRGVMNTEAFF. The CDR3 DNA reads TGTGCCAGCAGAGGGGTCATGAACACTGAAGCTTTCTTT.

J is TRBJ2-3 and V is TRBV29-1, with 7 positions matching TRBD1. This CDR3 contains 15 residues. J gave up 6 bases and V 6 bases, and 15 bases lay outside the gene matches. Per germline, CDR1 SQVTM and CDR2 ANQGSEA. CDR3 coding DNA: TGCAGCGTCGGAGGACAGGCCAACCGGCGGGATACGCAGTATTTT. It is translated as CSVGGQANRRDTQYF.

CDR3 nucleotide sequence: TGTGCCAGCAGCTTGGTGGGCAGGGATTACGAGCAGTACTTC. It translates to CASSLVGRDYEQYF. The chain recombines TRBV5-5 with TRBJ2-7, with a tentative D call TRBD1 (5 bases). V gave up 0 bases and J gave up 4 bases, with 11 bases separating them. The CDR3 spans 14 residues. Germline-derived CDR1 and CDR2 are SGHKS and YYEKEE (reference sequence).

To note about this clone: At one end, the junction sequence differs from germline, possibly due to a read error. This rearrangement joins TRBV5-8 to TRBJ1-6, with 8 bases aligning to TRBD1. CDR3 size: 16 residues. The germline V gene has CDR1 SGHTS and CDR2 YDEGEE. For the CDR3, the DNA is TGTGCCAGCAGCACCCGCGACAGGGGCTATTATTCCCCCCTCCACTTT. This gives the protein CASSTRDRGYYSPLHF.

The genes are TRBV28 and TRBJ1-2; 9 bases fit TRBD1. Germline loops: CDR1 MDHEN, CDR2 SYDVKM. The CDR3 spans 16 residues. With V trimmed by 11 bases and J by 2 bases, 15 bases remained unmatched. DNA of the CDR3: TGTGCCGCGGGACAGGGTAGAGGATCTAGGAACTATGGCTACACCTTC. Its translation is CAAGQGRGSRNYGYTF.

The V call is TRBV10-3, the J call TRBJ1-4, with D hard to call. CDR3 length: 13 amino acids. In germline, CDR1 is ENHRY, CDR2 SYGVKD. CDR3 region: CPTCRGRDEKLFF. In DNA form, the CDR3 reads TGTCCCACGTGCCGGGGAAGAGATGAAAAACTGTTTTTT.

The CDR3 DNA is TGCGCCAGCACCCGAAGCGGGCAAAGCTCCTACAATGAGCAGTTCTTC. The encoded protein is CASTRSGQSSYNEQFF. The rearrangement links TRBV5-1 to TRBJ2-1, with a possible D match to TRBD2 (6 bases). Germline values: CDR1 SGHRS, CDR2 YFSETQ. This CDR3 has 16 residues. The germline V and J ends were trimmed by 6 bases and 0 bases, with 16 bases remaining between them.

V usage is TRBV29-1 and J usage is TRBJ1-1; TRBD1 matches at 9 bases. J lost 4 bases, V lost 4 bases, and 7 bases had no gene match. The germline CDR1 and CDR2 sequences are SQVTM and ANQGSEA. This CDR3 is built from 14 residues. The CDR3 is CSVGAGTGFTEAFF. Written as DNA, the CDR3 is TGCAGCGTTGGGGCTGGGACAGGGTTCACTGAAGCTTTCTTT. The full variable domain, completed using reference TRBV29-1 and TRBJ1-1, is SAVISQKPSRDICQRGTSLTIQCQVDSQVTMMFWYRQQPGQSLTLIATANQGSEATYESGFVIDKFPISRPNLTFSTLTVSNMSPEDSSIYLCSVGAGTGFTEAFFGQGTRLTVV.

This clone is a singleton in its sample. The V and J genes are TRBV11-3 and TRBJ2-1, with 7 bases aligning to TRBD1. Germline V gene sequence: CDR1 SGHNT, CDR2 YENEEA. The J segment lost 9 bases and the V segment lost 2 bases, leaving 4 bases of the junction unmatched. This CDR3 contains 13 residues. In DNA, the CDR3 is TGTGCCAGCAGCTTAATCCCAGGGGGTGAGCAGTTCTTC. Translating gives CASSLIPGGEQFF.

This CDR3 is CASSLSTVDGYTF. CDR3 bases: TGTGCCAGCAGCTTATCGACAGTCGATGGCTACACCTTC. The chain has TRBV5-5 and TRBJ1-2, with a weak D call TRBD1 (5 bases). The germline V and J ends were trimmed by 2 bases and 6 bases, with 11 bases remaining between them. CDR1 and CDR2 (germline): SGHKS, YYEKEE (reference sequence). The CDR3 totals 13 residues. The entire variable domain, with the rest obtained from reference TRBV5-5 and TRBJ1-2, is as follows: DAGVTQSPTHLIKTRGQQVTLRCSPISGHKSVSWYQQVLGQGPQFIFQYYEKEERGRGNFPDRFSARQFPNYSSELNVNALLLGDSALYLCASSLSTVDGYTFGSGTRLTVV.

This clone was seen a handful of times. The chain employs TRBV7-2 and TRBJ2-6; D remains unclear. Germline lookup yields CDR1 SGHTA and CDR2 FQGNSA. This CDR3 is 13 amino acids long. V was clipped by 3 bases and J by 5 bases, with 5 bases between them. The CDR3 DNA follows: TGTGCCAGCAGCTTCCAGTGGGCCAACGTCCTGACTTTC. Amino acids: CASSFQWANVLTF.

CDR3 sequence: CASKSSGGAYEQYF. The CDR3 DNA follows: TGTGCCAGCAAATCTAGCGGGGGGGCATACGAGCAGTACTTC. This chain uses TRBV6-5 with TRBJ2-7; 12 bases are a match to TRBD2. Germline V gene lookup returns CDR1 MNHEY and CDR2 SVGAGI. CDR3 size: 14 residues. Trimming at V came to 7 bases and at J to 4 bases, leaving 5 bases not matched to a gene.

The gene calls are TRBV21-1 and TRBJ2-1; TRBD1, the table's D call, lacks a check against the DNA. TRBV21-1 counts as a pseudogene. The CDR3 is made up of 14 amino acids. CDR3 residues: CASSKRGSTHEQFF. The CDR3 region has the DNA TGTGCCAGCAGCAAAAGGGGGAGCACCCATGAGCAGTTCTTC.

V is TRBV6-1 and J is TRBJ2-7, with 15 bases matching TRBD2. CDR3 length equals 16 residues. Trimming cost V 0 bases and J 3 bases; bases outside gene matches: 0. Germline V gene lookup returns CDR1 MNHNS and CDR2 SASEGT. DNA of the CDR3: TGTGCCAGCAGTGAAGCGGGACTAGCGGGGGGCTACGAGCAGTACTTC. This gives the protein CASSEAGLAGGYEQYF.

This clone has just a few counts. The genes are TRBV2 and TRBJ1-2; D is undetermined. The V gene's germline CDR1 is SNHLY and CDR2 FYNNEI. The CDR3 is made up of 12 amino acids. Trimming left V 8 bases short and J 3 bases short, with 10 bases between. The CDR3 coding sequence is TGTGCCAGCCTTAACCGAGACTATGGCTACACCTTC. Its translation: CASLNRDYGYTF.

The chain recombines TRBV27 with TRBJ2-4; no clear D gene. CDR3 length: 14 amino acids. Germline V gene data show CDR1 as MNHEY and CDR2 as SMNVEV (reference sequence). Trimming pared 7 bases from V and 9 bases from J, leaving 19 bases between. The CDR3 DNA reads TGTGCCAGCACCTTACCCAGGCAGTATTGCATTCAGTACTTC. Translation: CASTLPRQYCIQYF.

The chain combines TRBV5-1 with TRBJ2-3, with a tentative D call TRBD2 (6 bases). Germline V gene lookup returns CDR1 SGHRS and CDR2 YFSETQ. The CDR3 loop spans 17 amino acids. The V and J ends lost 3 bases and 2 bases respectively, with 19 bases between them. The CDR3 here is CASSSGPGLANTDTQYF. The CDR3 DNA is TGCGCCAGCAGCTCCGGCCCCGGTCTAGCGAACACAGATACGCAGTATTTT.

The chain uses TRBV28 and TRBJ1-2; 7 bases are shared with TRBD1. From germline, CDR1 is MDHEN and CDR2 SYDVKM. CDR3 length equals 19 residues. Germline trimming cut 4 bases from V and 0 bases from J; bases unmatched to any gene: 17. The CDR3 region has the DNA TGTGCCAGCAGTTCCCCATTTTTTCAGGGGGTTGGGGCTAACTATGGCTACACCTTC. Translation gives CASSSPFFQGVGANYGYTF.

This clone was counted only a few times. The chain employs TRBV3-1 (or the pseudogene TRBV3-2) and TRBJ1-1, with TRBD1 matching over 8 bases. Trimming took 7 bases from V and 11 from J; bases not matched to a gene: 15. The length of the CDR3 is 14 residues. Germline loops: CDR1 LGHDT, CDR2 YNNKEL (reference sequence). This CDR3 is CASTSNQGARGAFF. The CDR3, as DNA: TGTGCCAGCACCTCAAATCAGGGGGCGCGGGGTGCTTTCTTT.

J is TRBJ1-2 and V is TRBV6-5; no reliable D call. This CDR3 has 13 amino acids. Germline lookup yields CDR1 MNHEY and CDR2 SVGAGI. CDR3 amino acids: CVSKPGFNYGYTF. The CDR3 DNA reads TGTGTTAGTAAGCCAGGTTTCAACTATGGCTACACCTTC.

Turning to this clone: The sample has other DNA sequences that encode this CDR3 too. The gene calls are TRBV6-1 and TRBJ2-5, with a possible D match to TRBD1 (6 bases). Germline-derived CDR1 and CDR2 are MNHNS and SASEGT. V was pared by 0 bases and J by 9 bases, with 14 bases between. This CDR3 contains 14 residues. CDR3 DNA sequence: TGTGCCAGCAGTGAAGCAGGACAGTCAGGGGCCCAGTACTTC. It specifies CASSEAGQSGAQYF.

This chain connects TRBV6-2 or TRBV6-3 to TRBJ1-6, with D hard to call. The CDR3 has 15 residues. Trimming took off 0 bases at V and 8 bases at J, with 11 bases between the two ends. Germline values: CDR1 MNHEY, CDR2 SVGEGT. For the CDR3, the DNA is TGTGCCAGCAGTTACTCGTACAGCTTCTATTCACCCCTCCACTTT. Translating it yields CASSYSYSFYSPLHF.

This clone was detected only a few times. In the same sample, other DNA sequences code for this CDR3. V and J are TRBV27 and TRBJ2-7; the match to TRBD1 covers 7 bases. This CDR3 contains 13 residues. The V gene's germline CDR1 is MNHEY and CDR2 SMNVEV (reference sequence). The V segment lost 4 bases and the J segment 2 bases; nucleotides outside the gene matches: 2. For the CDR3, the DNA is TGTGCCAGCAGTTCACAGGGGCCCTACGAGCAGTACTTC. It codes for CASSSQGPYEQYF.